The 7 T cell receptor beta chains presented below share a single source sample, sequenced in a study of shared clonotypes between healthy human individuals. The data were produced by immunoSEQ multiplex PCR, yet TCRdb's version contains in-frame clones alone and is incomplete. The sample lists around 690,000 clones, 90% seen once, with 34% in the top ten. The sample comprised memory CD8+ T cells from PBMCs. Stated subset: CD45RO+ cells pooled with CCR7-negative TemRA cells. These receptors came from a man aged 18 to 30 in good health. Some clones in this sample may be carry-over from other donors' samples.

This clone has a single count. The V and J genes are TRBV18 and TRBJ2-7; 8 bases align to TRBD1. The trim removed 2 bases at V and 3 bases at J, leaving 6 bases unmatched. CDR3 length: 15 amino acids. Germline V gene data show CDR1 as KGHSH and CDR2 as LQKENI. CDR3 protein: CASSPGTGGDYEQYF. The CDR3 coding sequence is TGTGCCAGCTCACCAGGTACAGGGGGAGACTACGAGCAGTACTTC.

The J gene is TRBJ2-7, the V gene TRBV28; 10 positions match TRBD1. CDR1 is MDHEN, CDR2 SYDVKM, per germline. Trimming cost V 4 bases and J 5 bases; bases outside gene matches: 8. There are 15 residues in the CDR3. CDR3 protein: CASSSLTGGVDEQYF. CDR3 nucleotides: TGTGCCAGCAGTTCCCTGACAGGGGGCGTCGACGAGCAGTACTTC.

V is TRBV27 and J is TRBJ2-1; 9 bases map to TRBD2. This CDR3 is 17 amino acids long. V lost 3 bases, J lost 0 bases, and 6 bases stayed unmatched. The germline V gene encodes CDR1 MNHEY and CDR2 SMNVEV (reference sequence). The CDR3 region has the DNA TGTGCCAGCAGTTTCCTACCAGCGGGAGGCTCCTACAATGAGCAGTTCTTC. Its protein is CASSFLPAGGSYNEQFF.

This chain joins TRBV5-5 and TRBJ2-7; 7 bases agree with TRBD1. After removal of 4 bases from V and 5 bases from J, the junction contained 3 bases not matched to a gene. The CDR3 extends over 12 amino acids. Germline loops: CDR1 SGHKS, CDR2 YYEKEE (reference sequence). CDR3 in DNA: TGTGCCAGCAGCCACAGGGGCCACGAGCAGTACTTC. The encoded protein is CASSHRGHEQYF.

The chain employs TRBV27 and TRBJ1-1; maybe TRBD1 (5 bases). The germline V gene encodes CDR1 MNHEY and CDR2 SMNVEV (reference sequence). The V end lost 4 bases, the J end lost 1 base, and 10 bases lay between the germline ends. The CDR3 is made up of 14 amino acids. CDR3 sequence: CASSYQGKNTEAFF. Here the CDR3 DNA reads TGTGCCAGCAGTTATCAGGGTAAGAACACTGAAGCTTTCTTT.

The rearrangement joins TRBV11-2 to TRBJ2-7; D may be TRBD2 (5 bases). The CDR3 spans 16 residues. Trimming took off 1 base at V and 0 bases at J, with 13 bases between the two ends. Germline CDR1 is SGHAT and CDR2 is FQNNGV. The DNA for the CDR3 is TGTGCCAGCAGCTTAGCATACCTAGCTTCCTCCTACGAGCAGTACTTC. Encoded protein: CASSLAYLASSYEQYF.

The rearrangement joins TRBV9 to TRBJ2-3, with D possibly being TRBD1 (5 bases). Trimming shortened V by 0 bases and J by 6 bases, and 14 bases separated the two germline ends. Germline assignment: CDR1 SGDLS and CDR2 YYNGEE. This CDR3 spans 15 amino acids. CDR3 in amino acids: CASSVGQGMRDTQYF. The CDR3 DNA follows: TGTGCCAGCAGCGTAGGTCAGGGCATGAGGGATACGCAGTATTTT.